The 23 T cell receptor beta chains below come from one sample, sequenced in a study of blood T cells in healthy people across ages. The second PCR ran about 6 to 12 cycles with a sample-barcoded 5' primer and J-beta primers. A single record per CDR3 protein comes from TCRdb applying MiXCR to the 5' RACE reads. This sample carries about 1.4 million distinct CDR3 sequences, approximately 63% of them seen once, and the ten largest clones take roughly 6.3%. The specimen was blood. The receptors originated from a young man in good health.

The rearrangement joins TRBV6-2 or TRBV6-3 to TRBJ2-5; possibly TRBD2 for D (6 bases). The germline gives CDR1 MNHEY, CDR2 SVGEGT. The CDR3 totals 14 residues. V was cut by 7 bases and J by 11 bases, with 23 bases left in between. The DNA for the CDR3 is TGTGCCAGCAACCCAGTTAGGACTATCAATGAGCAGTACTTC. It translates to CASNPVRTINEQYF.

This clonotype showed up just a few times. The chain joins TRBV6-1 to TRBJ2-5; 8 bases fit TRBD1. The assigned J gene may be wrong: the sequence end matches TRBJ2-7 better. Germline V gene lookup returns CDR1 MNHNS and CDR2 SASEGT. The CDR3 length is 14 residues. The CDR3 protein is CASSPRTGYYEQYF. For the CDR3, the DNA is TGTGCCAGCAGTCCCCGGACAGGGTACTACGAGCAGTACTTC.

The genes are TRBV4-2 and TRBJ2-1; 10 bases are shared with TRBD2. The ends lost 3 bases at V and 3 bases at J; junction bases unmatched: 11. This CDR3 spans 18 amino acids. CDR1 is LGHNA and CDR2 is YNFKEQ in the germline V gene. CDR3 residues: CASSQDLRPSGSYNEQFF. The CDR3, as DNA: TGTGCCAGCAGCCAGGACCTGCGGCCTAGCGGGAGCTACAATGAGCAGTTCTTC.

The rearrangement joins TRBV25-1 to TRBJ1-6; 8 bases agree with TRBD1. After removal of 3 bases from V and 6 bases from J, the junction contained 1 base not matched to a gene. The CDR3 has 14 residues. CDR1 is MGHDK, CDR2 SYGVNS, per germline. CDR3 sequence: CASSDRGRNSPLHF. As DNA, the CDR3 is TGTGCCAGCAGTGACAGGGGGCGTAATTCACCCCTCCACTTT.

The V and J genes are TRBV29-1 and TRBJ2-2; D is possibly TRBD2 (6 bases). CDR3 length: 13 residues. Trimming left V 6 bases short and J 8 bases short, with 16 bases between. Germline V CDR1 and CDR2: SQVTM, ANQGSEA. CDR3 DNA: TGCAGCGTAGACGGGACTCACCCAGGGGAGCTGTTTTTT. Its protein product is CSVDGTHPGELFF.

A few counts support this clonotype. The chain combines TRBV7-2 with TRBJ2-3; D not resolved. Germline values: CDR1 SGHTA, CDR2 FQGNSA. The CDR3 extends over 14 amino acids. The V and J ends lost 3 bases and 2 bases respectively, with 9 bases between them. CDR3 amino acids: CASSFALYTDTQYF. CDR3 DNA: TGTGCCAGCAGCTTCGCGCTTTACACAGATACGCAGTATTTT.

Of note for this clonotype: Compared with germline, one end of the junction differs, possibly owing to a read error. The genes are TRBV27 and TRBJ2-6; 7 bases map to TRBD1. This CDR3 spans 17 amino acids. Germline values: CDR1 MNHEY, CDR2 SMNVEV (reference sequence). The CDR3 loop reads CASSGTVFSSGADVLTF. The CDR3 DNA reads TGTGCCAGCAGTGGGACAGTCTTCAGCTCTGGGGCCGACGTCCTGACTTTC.

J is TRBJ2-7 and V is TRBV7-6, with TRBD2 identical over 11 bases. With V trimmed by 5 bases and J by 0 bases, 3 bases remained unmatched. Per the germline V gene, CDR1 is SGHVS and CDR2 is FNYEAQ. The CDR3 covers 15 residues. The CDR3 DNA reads TGTGCCAGCAGCCGACTAGCGGGGAACTCCTACGAGCAGTACTTC. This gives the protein CASSRLAGNSYEQYF. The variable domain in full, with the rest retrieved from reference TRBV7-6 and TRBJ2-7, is GAGVSQSPRYKVTKRGQDVALRCDPISGHVSLYWYRQALGQGPEFLTYFNYEAQQDKSGLPNDRFSAERPEGSISTLTIQRTEQRDSAMYRCASSRLAGNSYEQYFGPGTRLTVT.

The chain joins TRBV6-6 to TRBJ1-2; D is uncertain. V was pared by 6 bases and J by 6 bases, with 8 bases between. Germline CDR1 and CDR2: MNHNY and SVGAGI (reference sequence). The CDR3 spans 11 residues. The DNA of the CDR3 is TGTGCCAGCAGCCCCCTTGATGGCTACACCTTC. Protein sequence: CASSPLDGYTF.

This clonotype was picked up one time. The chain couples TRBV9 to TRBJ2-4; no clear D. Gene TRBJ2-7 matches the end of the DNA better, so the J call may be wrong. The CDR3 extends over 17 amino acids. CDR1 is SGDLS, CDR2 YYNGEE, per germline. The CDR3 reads CASSPLSCPEIYYEQYF. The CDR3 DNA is TGTGCCAGCAGCCCTCTCTCATGCCCAGAAATCTACTACGAGCAGTACTTC.

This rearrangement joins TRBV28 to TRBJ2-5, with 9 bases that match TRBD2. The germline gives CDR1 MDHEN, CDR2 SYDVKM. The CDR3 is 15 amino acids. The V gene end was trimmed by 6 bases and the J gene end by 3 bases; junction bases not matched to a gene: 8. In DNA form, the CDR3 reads TGTGCCAGCAGCTCTACGAGACTAGCGGAAGAGACCCAGTACTTC. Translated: CASSSTRLAEETQYF.

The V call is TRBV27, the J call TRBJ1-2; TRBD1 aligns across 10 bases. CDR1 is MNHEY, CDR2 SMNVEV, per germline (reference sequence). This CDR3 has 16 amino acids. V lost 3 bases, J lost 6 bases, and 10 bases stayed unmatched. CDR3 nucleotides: TGTGCCAGCAGTTTGCGGTTCGGGGACAGGGGCGATGGCTACACCTTC. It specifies CASSLRFGDRGDGYTF.

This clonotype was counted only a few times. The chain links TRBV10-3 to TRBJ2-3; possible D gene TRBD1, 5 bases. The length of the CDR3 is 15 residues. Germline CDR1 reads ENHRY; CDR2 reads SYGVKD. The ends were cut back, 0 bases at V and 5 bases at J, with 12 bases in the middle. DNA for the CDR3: TGTGCCATCAGTGAGTCTGGTAGCCAGGGAGATACGCAGTATTTT. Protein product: CAISESGSQGDTQYF.

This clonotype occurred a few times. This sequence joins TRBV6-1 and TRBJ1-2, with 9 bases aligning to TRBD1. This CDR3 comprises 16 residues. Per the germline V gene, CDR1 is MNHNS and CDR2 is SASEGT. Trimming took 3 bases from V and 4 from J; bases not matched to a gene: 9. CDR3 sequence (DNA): TGTGCCAGCAGTGAGGCTGCGGACAGGGGTAGCTATGGCTACACCTTC. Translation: CASSEAADRGSYGYTF.

This CDR3 reads CASSPNRERHYGYTF. The CDR3 DNA sequence: TGCGCCAGCAGTCCTAACAGGGAGCGTCACTATGGCTACACCTTC. This rearrangement joins TRBV4-1 to TRBJ1-2, with a tentative D call TRBD1 (6 bases). Germline V gives CDR1 MGHRA, CDR2 YSYEKL. Between the trimmed V and J ends, which lost 6 bases and 3 bases, there was a span of 17 bases. The CDR3 contains 15 residues.

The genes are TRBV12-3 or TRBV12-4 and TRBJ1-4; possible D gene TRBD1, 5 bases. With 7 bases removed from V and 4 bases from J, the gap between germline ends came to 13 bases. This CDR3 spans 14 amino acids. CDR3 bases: TGTGCCAGCAACCAGGGAGGGCTTAATGAAAAACTGTTTTTT. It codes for CASNQGGLNEKLFF.

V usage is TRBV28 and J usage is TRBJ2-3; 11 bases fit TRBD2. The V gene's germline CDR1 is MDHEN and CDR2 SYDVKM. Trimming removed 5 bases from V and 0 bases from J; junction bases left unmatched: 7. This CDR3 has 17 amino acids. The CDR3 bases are TGTGCCAGCAGTGTAGCGGGGGGGGGTCCTAGCACAGATACGCAGTATTTT. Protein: CASSVAGGGPSTDTQYF.

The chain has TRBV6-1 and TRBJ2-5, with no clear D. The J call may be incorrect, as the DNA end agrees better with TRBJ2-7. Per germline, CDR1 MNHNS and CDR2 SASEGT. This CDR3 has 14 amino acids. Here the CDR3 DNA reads TGTGCCAGCAGTGAACAGCACAGCTCCTACGAGCAGTACTTC. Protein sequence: CASSEQHSSYEQYF.

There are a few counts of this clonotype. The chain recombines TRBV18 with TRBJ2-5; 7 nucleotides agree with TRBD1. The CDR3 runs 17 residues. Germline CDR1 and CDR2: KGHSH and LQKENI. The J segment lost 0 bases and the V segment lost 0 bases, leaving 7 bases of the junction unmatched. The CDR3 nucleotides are TGTGCCAGCTCACCACCCCCAAAGGGGGCTTACCAAGAGACCCAGTACTTC. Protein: CASSPPPKGAYQETQYF.

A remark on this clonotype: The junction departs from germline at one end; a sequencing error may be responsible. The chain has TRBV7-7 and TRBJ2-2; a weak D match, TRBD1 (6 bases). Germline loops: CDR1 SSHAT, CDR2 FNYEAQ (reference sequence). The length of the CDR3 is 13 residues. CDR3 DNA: TGTGCTAGCAGCTCACAGGGCACCGGGGAGCTGTTTTTT. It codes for CASSSQGTGELFF.

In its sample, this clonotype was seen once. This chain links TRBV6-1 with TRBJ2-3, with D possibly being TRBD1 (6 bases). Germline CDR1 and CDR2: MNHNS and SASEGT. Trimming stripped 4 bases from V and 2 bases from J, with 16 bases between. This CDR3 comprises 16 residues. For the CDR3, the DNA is TGTGCCAGCAGTGCCATGACAGGCAACCCCACAGATACGCAGTATTTT. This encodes CASSAMTGNPTDTQYF.

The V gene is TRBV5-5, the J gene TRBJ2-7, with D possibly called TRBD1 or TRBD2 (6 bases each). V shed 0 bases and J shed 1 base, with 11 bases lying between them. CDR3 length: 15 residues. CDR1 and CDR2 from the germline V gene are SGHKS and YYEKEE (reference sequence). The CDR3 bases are TGTGCCAGCAGCTTGGGCGGGACACTTTCCTACGAGCAGTACTTC. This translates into CASSLGGTLSYEQYF.

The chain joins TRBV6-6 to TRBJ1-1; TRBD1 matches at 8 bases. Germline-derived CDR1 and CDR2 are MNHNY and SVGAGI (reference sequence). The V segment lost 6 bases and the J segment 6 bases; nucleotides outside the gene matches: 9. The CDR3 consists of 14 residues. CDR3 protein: CASRGGQGAAEAFF. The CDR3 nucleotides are TGTGCCAGCAGGGGAGGACAGGGCGCCGCTGAAGCTTTCTTT.